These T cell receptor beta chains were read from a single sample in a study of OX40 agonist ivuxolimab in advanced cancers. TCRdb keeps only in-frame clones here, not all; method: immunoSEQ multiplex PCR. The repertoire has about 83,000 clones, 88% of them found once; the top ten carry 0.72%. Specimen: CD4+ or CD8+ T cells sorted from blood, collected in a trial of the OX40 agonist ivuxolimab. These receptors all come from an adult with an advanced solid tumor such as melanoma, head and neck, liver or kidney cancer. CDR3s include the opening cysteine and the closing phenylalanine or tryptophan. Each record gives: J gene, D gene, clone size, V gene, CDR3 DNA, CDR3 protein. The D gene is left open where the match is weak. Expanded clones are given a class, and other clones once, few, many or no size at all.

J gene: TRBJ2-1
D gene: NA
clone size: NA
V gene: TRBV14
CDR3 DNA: TGTGCCAGCAGCCAAGATCGGGCGACTCGGTACAATGAGCAGTTCTTC
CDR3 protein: CASSQDRATRYNEQFF

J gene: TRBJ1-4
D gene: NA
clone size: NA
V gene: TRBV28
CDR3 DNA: TGTGCCAGCAGTTTATCAACGGACCCAACTAATGAAAAACTGTTTTTT
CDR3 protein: CASSLSTDPTNEKLFF

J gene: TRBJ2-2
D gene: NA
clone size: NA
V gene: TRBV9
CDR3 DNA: TGTGCCAGCAGCGTAACCGGCGAACCGAACACCGGGGAGCTGTTTTTT
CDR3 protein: CASSVTGEPNTGELFF

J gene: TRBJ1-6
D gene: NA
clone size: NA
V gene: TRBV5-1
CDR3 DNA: TGCGCCAGCAAGGCTGGAGGACCCGCCTTTTATAATTCACCCCTCCACTTT
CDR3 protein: CASKAGGPAFYNSPLHF

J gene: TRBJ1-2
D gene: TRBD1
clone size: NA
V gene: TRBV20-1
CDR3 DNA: TGCAGTGCTCCCGGACAGGGAAAAAACACCTTC
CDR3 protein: CSAPGQGKNTF

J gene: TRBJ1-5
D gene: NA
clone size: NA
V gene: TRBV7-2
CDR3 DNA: TGTGCCAGCAGCTTAGCGGTCAATCAGCCCCAGCATTTT
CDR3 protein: CASSLAVNQPQHF

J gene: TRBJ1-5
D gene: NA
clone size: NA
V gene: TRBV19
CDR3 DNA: TGTGCCAGTAGCGCCGGGACCAGAAATCAGCCCCAGCATTTT
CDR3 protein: CASSAGTRNQPQHF

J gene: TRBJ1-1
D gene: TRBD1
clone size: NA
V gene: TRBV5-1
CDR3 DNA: TGCGCCAGCAGCTCCCCACCAGGGACAGGGGGCCTTATGAACACTGAAGCTTTCTTT
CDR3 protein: CASSSPPGTGGLMNTEAFF

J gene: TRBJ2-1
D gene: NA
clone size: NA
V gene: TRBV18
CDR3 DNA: TGTGCCAGCTCGCCGGGCCTGAGCTCCTACAATGAGCAGTTCTTC
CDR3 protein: CASSPGLSSYNEQFF

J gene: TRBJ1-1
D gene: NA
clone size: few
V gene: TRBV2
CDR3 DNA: TGTGCCAGCAGCGTCCGGGGTGGTACTGAAGCTTTCTTT
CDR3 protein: CASSVRGGTEAFF

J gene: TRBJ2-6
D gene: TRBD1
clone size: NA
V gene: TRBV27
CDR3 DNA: TGTGCCAGCAGTAAATGGACAGGGGGTGATGGGGCCAACGTCCTGACTTTC
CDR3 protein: CASSKWTGGDGANVLTF

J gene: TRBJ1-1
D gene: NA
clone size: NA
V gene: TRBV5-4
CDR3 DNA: TGTGCCAGCAGCCCCCCAGTACGGGGGGCTGGTCGTAACACTGAAGCTTTCTTT
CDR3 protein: CASSPPVRGAGRNTEAFF

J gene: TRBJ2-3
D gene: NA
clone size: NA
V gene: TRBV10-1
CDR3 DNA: TGCGCCAGCAGTGACCTGGGACTCTCAAGCACAGATACGCAGTATTTT
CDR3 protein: CASSDLGLSSTDTQYF

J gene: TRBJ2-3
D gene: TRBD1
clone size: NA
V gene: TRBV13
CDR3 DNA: TGTGCCAGCAGCATAAGGGACAGGGGTCCAGATACGCAGTATTTT
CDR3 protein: CASSIRDRGPDTQYF

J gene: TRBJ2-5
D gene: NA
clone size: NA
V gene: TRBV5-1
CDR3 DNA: TGCGCCAGCAGCCCGACAGGAGAAGAGACCCAGTACTTC
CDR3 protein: CASSPTGEETQYF

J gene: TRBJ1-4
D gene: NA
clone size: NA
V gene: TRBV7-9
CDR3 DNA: TGTGCCAGCAGCTTAGGCGGTAATGAAAAACTGTTTTTT
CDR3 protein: CASSLGGNEKLFF

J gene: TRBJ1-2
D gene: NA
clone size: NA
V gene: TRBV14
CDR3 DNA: TGTGCCAGCAGCCCGATCGGCGTAAACTATGGCTACACCTTC
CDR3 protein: CASSPIGVNYGYTF

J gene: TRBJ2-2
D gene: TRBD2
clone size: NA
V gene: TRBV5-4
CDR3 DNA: TGTGCCAGCAGCCCTGGTGCCTTGAAGCGGGGAGGCACCGGGGAGCTGTTTTTT
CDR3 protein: CASSPGALKRGGTGELFF

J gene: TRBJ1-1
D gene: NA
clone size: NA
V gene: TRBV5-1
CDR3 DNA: TGCGCCAGCAGCTTGGGAGCGGCCGGGAACACTGAAGCTTTCTTT
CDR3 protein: CASSLGAAGNTEAFF

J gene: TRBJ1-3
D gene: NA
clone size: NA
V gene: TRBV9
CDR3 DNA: TGTGCCAGCAGCGTAGCCGGATCTGGAAACACCATATATTTT
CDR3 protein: CASSVAGSGNTIYF

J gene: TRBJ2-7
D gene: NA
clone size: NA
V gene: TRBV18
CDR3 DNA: TGTGCCAGCTCACCTGGGACCAGCGGCGAGCAGTACTTC
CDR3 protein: CASSPGTSGEQYF

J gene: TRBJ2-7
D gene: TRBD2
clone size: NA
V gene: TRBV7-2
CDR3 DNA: TGTGCCAGCAGCCAGCGAACTAGCGGGGGGGCGGCAGGAGAGCAGTACTTC
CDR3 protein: CASSQRTSGGAAGEQYF

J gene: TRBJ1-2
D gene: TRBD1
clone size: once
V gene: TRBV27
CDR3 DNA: TGTGCCAGCAGTCCCTATGACGGGACAGCCTATGGCTACACCTTC
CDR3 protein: CASSPYDGTAYGYTF

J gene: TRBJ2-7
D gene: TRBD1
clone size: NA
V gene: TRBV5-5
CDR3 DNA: TGTGCCAGCAGCACAGGGGGAGGCTCGGTATACGAGCAGTACTTC
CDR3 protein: CASSTGGGSVYEQYF

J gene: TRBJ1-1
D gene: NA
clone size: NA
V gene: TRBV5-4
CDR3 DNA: TGTGCCAGCAGCTTGGGTCATACGAACACTGAAGCTTTCTTT
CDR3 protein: CASSLGHTNTEAFF

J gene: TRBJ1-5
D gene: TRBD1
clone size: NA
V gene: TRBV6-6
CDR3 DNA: TGTGCCAGCAGTGATGGACAGGACAGTTATCAGCCCCAGCATTTT
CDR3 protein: CASSDGQDSYQPQHF

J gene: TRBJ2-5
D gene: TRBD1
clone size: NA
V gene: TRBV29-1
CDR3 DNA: TGCAGCGTTGATGACAGGGGGCGTGGAGAGACCCAGTACTTC
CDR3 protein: CSVDDRGRGETQYF

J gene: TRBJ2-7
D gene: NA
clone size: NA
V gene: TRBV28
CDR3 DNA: TGTGCCAGCAGAAACCAGGGTTATTCCTACGAGCAGTACTTC
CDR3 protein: CASRNQGYSYEQYF

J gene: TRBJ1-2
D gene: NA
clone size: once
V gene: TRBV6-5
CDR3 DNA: TGTGCCAGCAGCCTTGGTCGTAACTATGGCTACACCTTC
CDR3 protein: CASSLGRNYGYTF

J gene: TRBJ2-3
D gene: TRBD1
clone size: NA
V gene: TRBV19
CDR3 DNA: TGTGCCAGTAGTACCCCCAGGGGGCATACAGATACGCAGTATTTT
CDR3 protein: CASSTPRGHTDTQYF

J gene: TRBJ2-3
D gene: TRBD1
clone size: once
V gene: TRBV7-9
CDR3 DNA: TGTGCCAGCAGCTTAGTACAGGGGAAGGGAGATACGCAGTATTTT
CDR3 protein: CASSLVQGKGDTQYF

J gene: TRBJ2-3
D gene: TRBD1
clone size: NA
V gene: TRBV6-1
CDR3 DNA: TGTGCCAGCAGATTGGACAGGGGGGGCACAGATACGCAGTATTTT
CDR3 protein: CASRLDRGGTDTQYF

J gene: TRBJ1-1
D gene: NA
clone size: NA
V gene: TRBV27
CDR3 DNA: TGTGCCAGCAGTTTGACTTATCCCCGGGCTGAAGCTTTCTTT
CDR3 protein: CASSLTYPRAEAFF

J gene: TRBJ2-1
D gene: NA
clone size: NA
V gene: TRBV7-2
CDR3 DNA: TGTGCCAGCTCCCTTACGGGTTACAATGAGCAGTTCTTC
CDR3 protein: CASSLTGYNEQFF

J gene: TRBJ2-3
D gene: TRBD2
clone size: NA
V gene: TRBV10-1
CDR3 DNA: TGCGCCAGCAGTATACTAGCGGGGGACACAGATACGCAGTATTTT
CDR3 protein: CASSILAGDTDTQYF

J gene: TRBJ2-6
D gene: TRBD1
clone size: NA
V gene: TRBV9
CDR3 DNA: TGTGCCAGCAGCCTCAGGACAGACAGGGGGAATTCCTACTCTGGGGCCAACGTCCTGACTTTC
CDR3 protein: CASSLRTDRGNSYSGANVLTF

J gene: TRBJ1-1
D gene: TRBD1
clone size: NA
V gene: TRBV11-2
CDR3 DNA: TGTGCCAGCAGCTTAGATACAGGGGAGAACACTGAAGCTTTCTTT
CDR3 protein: CASSLDTGENTEAFF

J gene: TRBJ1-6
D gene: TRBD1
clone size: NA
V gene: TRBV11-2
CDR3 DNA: TGTGCCAGCAGCTTAGCAGGGGGTTCACCCCTCCACTTT
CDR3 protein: CASSLAGGSPLHF

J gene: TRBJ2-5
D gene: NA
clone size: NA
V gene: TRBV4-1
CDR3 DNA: TGCGCCAGCAGCCAAGAAAGGGGGGGGTCTACGTACCAAGAGACCCAGTACTTC
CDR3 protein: CASSQERGGSTYQETQYF

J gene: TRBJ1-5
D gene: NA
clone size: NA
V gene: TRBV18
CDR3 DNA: TGTGCCAGCTCCCCCAGTGGGAGGGGCAATCAGCCCCAGCATTTT
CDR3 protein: CASSPSGRGNQPQHF

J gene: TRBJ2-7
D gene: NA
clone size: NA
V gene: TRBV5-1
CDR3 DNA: TGCGCCAGCAGCTTGTTCACAGGATCCTACGAGCAGTACTTC
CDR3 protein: CASSLFTGSYEQYF

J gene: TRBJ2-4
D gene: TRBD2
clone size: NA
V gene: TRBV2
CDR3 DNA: TGTGCCAGCAGTTCACTAGCGGGAGGAAACATTCAGTACTTC
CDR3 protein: CASSSLAGGNIQYF

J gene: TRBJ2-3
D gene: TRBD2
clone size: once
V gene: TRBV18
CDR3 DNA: TGTGCCAGCTCACCAAATAAAAGGGAGGGGACAGATACGCAGTATTTT
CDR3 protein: CASSPNKREGTDTQYF

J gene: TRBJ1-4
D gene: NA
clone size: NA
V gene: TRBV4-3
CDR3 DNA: TGCGCCAGCAGCCAAGATATGAGGGATGAAAAACTGTTTTTT
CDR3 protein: CASSQDMRDEKLFF

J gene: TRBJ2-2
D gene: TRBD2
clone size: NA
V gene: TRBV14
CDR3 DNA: TGTGCCAGCAGCCAGCACGGGGGGGGCACCGGGGAGCTGTTTTTT
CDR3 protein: CASSQHGGGTGELFF

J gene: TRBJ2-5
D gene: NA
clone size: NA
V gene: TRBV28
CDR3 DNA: TGTGCCAGCAGTTTACCCGGGATATCCCAAGAGACCCAGTACTTC
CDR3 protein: CASSLPGISQETQYF

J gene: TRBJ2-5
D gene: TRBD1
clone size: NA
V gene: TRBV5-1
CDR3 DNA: TGCGCCAGCAGCTTGGCCGGGACAGGGGAAGAGACCCAGTACTTC
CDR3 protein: CASSLAGTGEETQYF

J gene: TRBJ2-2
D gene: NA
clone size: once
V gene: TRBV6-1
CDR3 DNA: TGTGCCAGCAGTGAACAGGGAGGATCCCGTACCGGGGAGCTGTTTTTT
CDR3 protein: CASSEQGGSRTGELFF

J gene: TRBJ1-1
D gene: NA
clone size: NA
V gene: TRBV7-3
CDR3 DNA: TGTGCCAGCAGCTGGGACACGAACACTGAAGCTTTCTTT
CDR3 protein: CASSWDTNTEAFF

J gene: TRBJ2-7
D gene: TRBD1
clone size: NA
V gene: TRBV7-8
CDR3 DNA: TGTGCCAGCAGCTTTACCGGGACAGGGCAGGCCGAGCAGTACTTC
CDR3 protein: CASSFTGTGQAEQYF

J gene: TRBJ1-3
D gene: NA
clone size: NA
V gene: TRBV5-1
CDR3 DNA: TGCGCCAGCAGCTTGGACCAGGCTCACTCTGGAAACACCATATATTTT
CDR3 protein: CASSLDQAHSGNTIYF

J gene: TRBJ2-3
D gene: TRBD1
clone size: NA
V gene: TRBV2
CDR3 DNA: TGTGCCAGCAGTGCGGAGACAGGGGTGAGAACAGATACGCAGTATTTT
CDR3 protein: CASSAETGVRTDTQYF

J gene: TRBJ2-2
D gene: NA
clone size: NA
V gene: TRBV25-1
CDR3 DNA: TGTGCCAGCAAGGCGGTGGCCACGAACACCGGGGAGCTGTTTTTT
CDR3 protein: CASKAVATNTGELFF

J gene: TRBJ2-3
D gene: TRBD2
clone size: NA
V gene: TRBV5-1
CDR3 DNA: TGCGCCAGCAGCTTGGGACTAGCGGTGTGGGATACGCAGTATTTT
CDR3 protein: CASSLGLAVWDTQYF